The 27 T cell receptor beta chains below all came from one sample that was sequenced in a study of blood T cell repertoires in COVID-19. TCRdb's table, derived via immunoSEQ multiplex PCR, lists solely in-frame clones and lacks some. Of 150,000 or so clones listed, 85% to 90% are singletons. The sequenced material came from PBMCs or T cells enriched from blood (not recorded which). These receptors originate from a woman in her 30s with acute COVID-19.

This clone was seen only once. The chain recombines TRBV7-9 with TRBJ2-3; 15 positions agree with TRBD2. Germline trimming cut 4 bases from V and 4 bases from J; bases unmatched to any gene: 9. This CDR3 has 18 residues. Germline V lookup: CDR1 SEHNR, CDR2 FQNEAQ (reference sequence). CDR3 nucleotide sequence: TGTGCCAGCAGCTACAGGACTAGCGGGAGGGCCGTCCCAGATACGCAGTATTTT. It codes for CASSYRTSGRAVPDTQYF.

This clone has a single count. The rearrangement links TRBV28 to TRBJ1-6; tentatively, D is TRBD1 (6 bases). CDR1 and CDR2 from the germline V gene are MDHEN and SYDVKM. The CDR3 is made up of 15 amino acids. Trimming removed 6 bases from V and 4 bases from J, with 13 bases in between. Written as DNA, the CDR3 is TGTGCCAGCAGACCCCGGGACACTTATAATTCACCCCTCCACTTT. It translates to CASRPRDTYNSPLHF.

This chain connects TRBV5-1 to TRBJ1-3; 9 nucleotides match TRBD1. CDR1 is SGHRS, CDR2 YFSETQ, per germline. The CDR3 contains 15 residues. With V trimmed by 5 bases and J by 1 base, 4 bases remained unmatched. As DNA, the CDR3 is TGCGCCAGCAGTTCACAGGGGGCTTCTGGAAACACCATATATTTT. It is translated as CASSSQGASGNTIYF.

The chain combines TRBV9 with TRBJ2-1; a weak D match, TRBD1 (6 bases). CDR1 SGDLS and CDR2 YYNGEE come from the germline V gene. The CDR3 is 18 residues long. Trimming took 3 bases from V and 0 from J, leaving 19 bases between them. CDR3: CASSAPRGSVSSYNEQFF. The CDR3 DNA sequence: TGTGCCAGCAGCGCACCCAGGGGAAGCGTAAGCTCCTACAATGAGCAGTTCTTC.

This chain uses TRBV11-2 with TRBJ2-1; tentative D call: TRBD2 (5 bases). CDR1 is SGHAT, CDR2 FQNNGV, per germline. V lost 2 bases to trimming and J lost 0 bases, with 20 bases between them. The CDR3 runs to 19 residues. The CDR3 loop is CASSLFGVGGPPSYNEQFF. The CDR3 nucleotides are TGTGCCAGCAGCTTATTTGGCGTTGGCGGGCCGCCCTCCTACAATGAGCAGTTCTTC. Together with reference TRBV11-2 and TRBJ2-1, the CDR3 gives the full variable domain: EAGVAQSPRYKIIEKRQSVAFWCNPISGHATLYWYQQILGQGPKLLIQFQNNGVVDDSQLPKDRFSAERLKGVDSTLKIQPAKLEDSAVYLCASSLFGVGGPPSYNEQFFGPGTRLTVL.

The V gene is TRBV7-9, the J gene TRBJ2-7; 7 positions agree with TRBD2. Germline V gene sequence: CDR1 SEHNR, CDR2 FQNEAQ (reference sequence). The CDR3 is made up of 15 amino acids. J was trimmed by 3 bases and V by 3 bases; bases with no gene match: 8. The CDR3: CASSLVWGRDYEQYF. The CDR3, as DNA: TGTGCCAGCAGCTTGGTCTGGGGGAGGGACTACGAGCAGTACTTC.

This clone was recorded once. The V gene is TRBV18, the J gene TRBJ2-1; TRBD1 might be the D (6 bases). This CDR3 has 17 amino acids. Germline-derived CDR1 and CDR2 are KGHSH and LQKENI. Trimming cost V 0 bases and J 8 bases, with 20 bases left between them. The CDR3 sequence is CASSPPAGAKNVHEQFF. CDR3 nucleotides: TGTGCCAGCTCACCACCGGCAGGGGCCAAGAATGTGCATGAGCAGTTCTTC.

The CDR3 region has the DNA TGTGCCTGGAATCAAATGACAGGGTTTCAGTTCTTC. This codes for CAWNQMTGFQFF. V is TRBV30 and J is TRBJ2-1; TRBD1 aligns across 7 bases. Unmatched junction bases numbered 10, after V lost 4 bases and J lost 13 bases. Per germline, CDR1 GTSNPN and CDR2 SVGIG (reference sequence). The CDR3 has 12 residues.

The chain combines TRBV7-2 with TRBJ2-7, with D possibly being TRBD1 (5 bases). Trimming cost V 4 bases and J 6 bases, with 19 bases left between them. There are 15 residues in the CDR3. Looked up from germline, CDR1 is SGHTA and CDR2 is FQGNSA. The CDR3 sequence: CASSSPPGSGFEQYF. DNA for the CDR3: TGTGCCAGCAGCTCCCCCCCAGGGTCAGGGTTCGAGCAGTACTTC.

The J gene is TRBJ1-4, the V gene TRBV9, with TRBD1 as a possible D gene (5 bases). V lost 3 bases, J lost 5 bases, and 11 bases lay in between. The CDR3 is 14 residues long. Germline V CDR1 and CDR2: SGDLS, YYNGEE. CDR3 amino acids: CASSAQGGNEKLFF. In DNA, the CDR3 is TGTGCCAGCAGCGCCCAGGGTGGGAATGAAAAACTGTTTTTT.

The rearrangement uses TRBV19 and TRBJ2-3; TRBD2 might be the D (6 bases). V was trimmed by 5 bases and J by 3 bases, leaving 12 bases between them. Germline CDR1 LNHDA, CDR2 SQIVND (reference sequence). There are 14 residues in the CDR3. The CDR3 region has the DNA TGTGCCAGTAGTCAATGGGGGGAAACAGATACGCAGTATTTT. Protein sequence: CASSQWGETDTQYF.

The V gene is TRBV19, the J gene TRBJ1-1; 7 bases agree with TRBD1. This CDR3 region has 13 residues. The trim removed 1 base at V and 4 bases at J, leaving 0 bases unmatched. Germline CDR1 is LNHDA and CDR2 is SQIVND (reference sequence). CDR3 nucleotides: TGTGCCAGTAGTATAGCAGGGGGCACTGAAGCTTTCTTT. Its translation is CASSIAGGTEAFF.

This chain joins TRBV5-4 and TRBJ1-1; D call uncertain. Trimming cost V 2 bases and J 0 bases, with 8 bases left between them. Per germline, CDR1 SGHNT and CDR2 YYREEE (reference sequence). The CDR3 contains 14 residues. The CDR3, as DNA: TGTGCCAGCAGCTTAGGCCGGGTGAACACTGAAGCTTTCTTT. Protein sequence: CASSLGRVNTEAFF.

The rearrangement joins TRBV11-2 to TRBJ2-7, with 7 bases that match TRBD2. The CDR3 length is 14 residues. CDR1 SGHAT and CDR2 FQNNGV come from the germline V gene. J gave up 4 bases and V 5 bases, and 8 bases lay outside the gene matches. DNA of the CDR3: TGTGCCAGCAGCCAACAAACGGGAGGTTACGAGCAGTACTTC. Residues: CASSQQTGGYEQYF. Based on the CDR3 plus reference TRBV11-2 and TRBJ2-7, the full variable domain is EAGVAQSPRYKIIEKRQSVAFWCNPISGHATLYWYQQILGQGPKLLIQFQNNGVVDDSQLPKDRFSAERLKGVDSTLKIQPAKLEDSAVYLCASSQQTGGYEQYFGPGTRLTVT.

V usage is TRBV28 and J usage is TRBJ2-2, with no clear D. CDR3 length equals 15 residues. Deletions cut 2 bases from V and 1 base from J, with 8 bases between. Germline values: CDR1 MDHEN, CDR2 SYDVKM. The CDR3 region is CASSLSIENTGELFF. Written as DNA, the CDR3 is TGTGCCAGCAGTTTAAGTATAGAGAACACCGGGGAGCTGTTTTTT.

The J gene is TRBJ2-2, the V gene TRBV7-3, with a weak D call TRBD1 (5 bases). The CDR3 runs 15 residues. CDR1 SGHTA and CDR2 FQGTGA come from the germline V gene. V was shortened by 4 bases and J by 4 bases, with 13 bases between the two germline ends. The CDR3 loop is CASSSVRVGTGELFF. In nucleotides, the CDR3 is TGTGCCAGCAGCTCCGTCAGGGTTGGCACCGGGGAGCTGTTTTTT.

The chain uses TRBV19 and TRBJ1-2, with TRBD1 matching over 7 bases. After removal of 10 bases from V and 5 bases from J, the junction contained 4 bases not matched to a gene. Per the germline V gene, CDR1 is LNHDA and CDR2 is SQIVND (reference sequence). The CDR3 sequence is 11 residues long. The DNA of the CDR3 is TGTGCCACTACGACAGGGTATGGCTACACCTTC. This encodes CATTTGYGYTF.

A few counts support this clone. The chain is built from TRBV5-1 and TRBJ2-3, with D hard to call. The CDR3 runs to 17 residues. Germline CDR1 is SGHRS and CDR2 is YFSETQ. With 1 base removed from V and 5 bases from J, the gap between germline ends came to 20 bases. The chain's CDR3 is CASSLLPSSISGDTQYF. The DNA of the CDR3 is TGCGCCAGCAGCTTGCTTCCCTCATCTATATCGGGAGATACGCAGTATTTT.

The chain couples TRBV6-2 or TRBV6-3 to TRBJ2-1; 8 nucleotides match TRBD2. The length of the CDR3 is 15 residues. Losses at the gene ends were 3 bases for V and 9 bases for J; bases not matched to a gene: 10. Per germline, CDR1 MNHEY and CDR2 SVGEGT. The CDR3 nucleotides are TGTGCCAGCAGTTATAGCGGGATGGGTTTCGGTGAGCAGTTCTTC. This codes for CASSYSGMGFGEQFF.

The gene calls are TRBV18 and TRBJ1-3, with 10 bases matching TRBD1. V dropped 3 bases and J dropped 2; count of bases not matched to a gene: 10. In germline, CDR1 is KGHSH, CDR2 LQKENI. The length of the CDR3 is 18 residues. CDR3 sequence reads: CASSPGTGAAFAGNTIYF. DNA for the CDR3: TGTGCCAGCTCACCCGGGACAGGGGCTGCTTTTGCTGGAAACACCATATATTTT.

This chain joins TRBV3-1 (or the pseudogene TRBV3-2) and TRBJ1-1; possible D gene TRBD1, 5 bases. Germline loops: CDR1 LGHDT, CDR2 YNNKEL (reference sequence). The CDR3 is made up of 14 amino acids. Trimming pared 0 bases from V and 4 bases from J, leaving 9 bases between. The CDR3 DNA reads TGTGCCAGCAGCCAAGAGGTAGGGGCCACTGAAGCTTTCTTT. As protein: CASSQEVGATEAFF.

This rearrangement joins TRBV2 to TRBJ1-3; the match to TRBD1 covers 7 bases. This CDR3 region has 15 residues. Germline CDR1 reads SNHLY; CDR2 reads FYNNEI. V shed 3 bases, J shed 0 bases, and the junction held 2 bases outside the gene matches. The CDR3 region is CASSEGQTSGNTIYF. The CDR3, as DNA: TGTGCCAGCAGTGAGGGACAGACCTCTGGAAACACCATATATTTT.

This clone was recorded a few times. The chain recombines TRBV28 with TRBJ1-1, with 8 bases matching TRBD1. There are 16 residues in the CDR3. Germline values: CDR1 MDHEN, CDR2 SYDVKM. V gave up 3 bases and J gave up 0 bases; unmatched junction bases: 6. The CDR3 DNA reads TGTGCCAGCAGTTTGTGGGGACAGGCCATGAACACTGAAGCTTTCTTT. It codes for CASSLWGQAMNTEAFF.

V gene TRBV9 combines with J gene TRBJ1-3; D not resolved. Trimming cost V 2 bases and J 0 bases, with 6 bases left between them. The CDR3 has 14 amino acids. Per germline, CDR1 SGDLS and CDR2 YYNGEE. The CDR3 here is CASSVQSSGNTIYF. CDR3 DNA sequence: TGTGCCAGCAGCGTCCAGTCCTCTGGAAACACCATATATTTT.

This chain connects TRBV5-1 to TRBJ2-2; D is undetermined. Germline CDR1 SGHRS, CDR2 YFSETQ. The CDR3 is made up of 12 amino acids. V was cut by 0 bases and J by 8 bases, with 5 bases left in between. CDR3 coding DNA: TGCGCCAGCAGCTTGGCCCAAGGGGAGCTGTTTTTT. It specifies CASSLAQGELFF.

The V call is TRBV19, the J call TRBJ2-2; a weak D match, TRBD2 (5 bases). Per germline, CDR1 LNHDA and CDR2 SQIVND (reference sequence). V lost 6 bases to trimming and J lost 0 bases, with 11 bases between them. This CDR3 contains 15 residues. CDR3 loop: CASRKAVPNTGELFF. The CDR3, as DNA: TGTGCCAGTAGAAAAGCGGTCCCGAACACCGGGGAGCTGTTTTTT.

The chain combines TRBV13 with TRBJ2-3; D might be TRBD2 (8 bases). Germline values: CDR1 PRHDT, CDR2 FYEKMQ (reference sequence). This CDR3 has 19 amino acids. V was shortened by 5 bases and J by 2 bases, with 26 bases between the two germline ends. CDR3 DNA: TGTGCCAGCAGCCTTCCTCGGACTAGCAGGGGGACGGTCACAGATACGCAGTATTTT. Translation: CASSLPRTSRGTVTDTQYF.